The 7 T cell receptor beta chains reported below all come from one sample, sequenced in a study of CD8 T cells in Susac syndrome. The authors reverse transcribed roughly 0.5 to 1 ug RNA with random hexamers. One entry per CDR3 protein results from TCRdb running MiXCR on the immunoSEQ multiplex PCR reads. This table holds some 100,000 distinct CDR3 sequences, roughly 93% found once. Sequenced sample: CD4+ T cells from PBMCs. Receptors originate from a human donor with multiple sclerosis.

The chain employs TRBV6-2 or TRBV6-3 and TRBJ1-1, with D possibly matching TRBD1 (5 bases). This CDR3 spans 11 amino acids. Looked up from germline, CDR1 is MNHEY and CDR2 is SVGEGT. Trimming removed 2 bases at V and 11 bases at J, with 9 bases between. The DNA of the CDR3 is TGTGCCAGCAGTTACGGGGGTCGGGCTTTCTTT. Protein sequence: CASSYGGRAFF.

This sequence joins TRBV20-1 and TRBJ2-5; D unclear. Germline loops: CDR1 DFQATT, CDR2 SNEGSKA (reference sequence). The CDR3 runs to 12 residues. With 3 bases removed from V and 8 bases from J, the gap between germline ends came to 13 bases. CDR3 in amino acids: CSARQGWDTQYF. CDR3 in DNA: TGCAGTGCTAGGCAAGGATGGGATACCCAGTACTTC.

This chain links TRBV6-5 with TRBJ2-4; the D gene is possibly TRBD2 (6 bases). V gave up 0 bases and J gave up 8 bases, with 17 bases separating them. Germline-derived CDR1 and CDR2 are MNHEY and SVGAGI. The CDR3 spans 16 residues. CDR3 residues: CASSYSIPGLVDIQYF. The CDR3 DNA reads TGTGCCAGCAGTTACTCAATACCGGGACTGGTGGACATTCAGTACTTC.

This clonotype came up once. The V call is TRBV3-1, the J call TRBJ2-7, with 9 bases matching TRBD1. The germline CDR1 and CDR2 sequences are LGHDT and YNNKEL (reference sequence). The ends lost 2 bases at V and 1 base at J; junction bases unmatched: 9. The CDR3 is 17 residues long. The CDR3 nucleotides are TGTGCCAGCAGCCAACTCACAGGGGGCCCTTTATCCTACGAGCAGTACTTC. This sequence encodes CASSQLTGGPLSYEQYF.

Here the CDR3 reads CASSVGATGWRYF. In DNA form, the CDR3 reads TGTGCCAGCAGCGTAGGGGCGACAGGTTGGAGGTACTTC. The chain couples TRBV7-8 to TRBJ2-7; possibly TRBD1 for D (6 bases). Germline lookup yields CDR1 SGHVS and CDR2 FQNEAQ. The CDR3 runs 13 residues. Trimming took off 5 bases at V and 12 bases at J, with 20 bases between the two ends.

The J gene is TRBJ2-2, the V gene TRBV4-1, with D unresolved. Germline CDR1 and CDR2: MGHRA and YSYEKL. Trimming left V 0 bases short and J 5 bases short, with 10 bases between. This CDR3 has 15 amino acids. As DNA, the CDR3 is TGCGCCAGCAGCCAAGAACCGGGTGCAACCGGGGAGCTGTTTTTT. It is translated as CASSQEPGATGELFF.

This clonotype was seen a few times. This chain connects TRBV30 to TRBJ1-1, with D maybe TRBD1 (5 bases). The V gene's germline CDR1 is GTSNPN and CDR2 SVGIG (reference sequence). This CDR3 has 11 residues. The V end lost 1 base, the J end lost 8 bases, and 8 bases lay between the germline ends. DNA for the CDR3: TGTGCCTGGAGTGAACAGGTGGAAGCTTTCTTT. Translation gives CAWSEQVEAFF.